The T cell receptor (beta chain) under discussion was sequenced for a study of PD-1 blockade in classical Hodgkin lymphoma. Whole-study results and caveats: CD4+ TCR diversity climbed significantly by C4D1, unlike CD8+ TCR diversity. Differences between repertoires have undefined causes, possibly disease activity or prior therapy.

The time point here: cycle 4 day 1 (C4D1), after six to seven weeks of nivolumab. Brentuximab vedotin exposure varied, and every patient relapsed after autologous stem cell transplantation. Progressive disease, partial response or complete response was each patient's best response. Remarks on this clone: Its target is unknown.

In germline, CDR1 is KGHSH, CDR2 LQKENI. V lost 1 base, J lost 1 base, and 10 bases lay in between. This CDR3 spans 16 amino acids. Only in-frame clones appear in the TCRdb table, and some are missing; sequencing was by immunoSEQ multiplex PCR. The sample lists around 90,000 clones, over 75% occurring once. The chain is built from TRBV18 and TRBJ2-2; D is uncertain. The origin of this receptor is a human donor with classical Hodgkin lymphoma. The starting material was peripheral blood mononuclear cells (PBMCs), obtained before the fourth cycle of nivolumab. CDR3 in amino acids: CASSPQRRLNTGELFF. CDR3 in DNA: TGTGCCAGCTCACCACAAAGACGTTTGAACACCGGGGAGCTGTTTTTT.